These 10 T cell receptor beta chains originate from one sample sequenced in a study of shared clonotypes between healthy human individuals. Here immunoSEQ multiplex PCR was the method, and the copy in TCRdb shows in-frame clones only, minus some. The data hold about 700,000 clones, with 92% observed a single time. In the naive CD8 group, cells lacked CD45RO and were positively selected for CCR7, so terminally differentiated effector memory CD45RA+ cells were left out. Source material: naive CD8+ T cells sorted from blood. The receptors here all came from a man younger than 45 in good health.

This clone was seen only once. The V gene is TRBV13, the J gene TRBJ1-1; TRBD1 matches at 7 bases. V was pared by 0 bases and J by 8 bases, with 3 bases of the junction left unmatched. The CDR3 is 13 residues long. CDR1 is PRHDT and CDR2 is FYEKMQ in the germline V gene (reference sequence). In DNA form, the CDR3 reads TGTGCCAGCAGCTTAGGGACAGGGAGAGAAGCTTTCTTT. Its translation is CASSLGTGREAFF.

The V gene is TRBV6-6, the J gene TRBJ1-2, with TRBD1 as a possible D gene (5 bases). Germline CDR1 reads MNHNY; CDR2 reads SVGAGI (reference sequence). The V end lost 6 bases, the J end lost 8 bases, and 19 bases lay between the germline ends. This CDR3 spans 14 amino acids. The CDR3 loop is CASSPQGESFGYTF. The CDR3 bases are TGTGCCAGCAGCCCGCAGGGTGAGTCTTTCGGCTACACCTTC.

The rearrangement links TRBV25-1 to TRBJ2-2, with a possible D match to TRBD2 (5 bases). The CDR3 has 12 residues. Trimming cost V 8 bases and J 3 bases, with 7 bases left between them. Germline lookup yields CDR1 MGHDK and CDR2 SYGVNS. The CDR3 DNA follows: TGTGCCAGCCAGAGGGACACCGGGGAGCTGTTTTTT. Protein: CASQRDTGELFF.

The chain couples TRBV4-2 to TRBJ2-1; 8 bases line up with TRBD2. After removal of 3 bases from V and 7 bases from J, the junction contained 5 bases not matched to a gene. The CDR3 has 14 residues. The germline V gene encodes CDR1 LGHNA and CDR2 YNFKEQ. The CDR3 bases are TGTGCCAGCAGCCAGACTAGCGCACCGAATGAGCAGTTCTTC. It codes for CASSQTSAPNEQFF.

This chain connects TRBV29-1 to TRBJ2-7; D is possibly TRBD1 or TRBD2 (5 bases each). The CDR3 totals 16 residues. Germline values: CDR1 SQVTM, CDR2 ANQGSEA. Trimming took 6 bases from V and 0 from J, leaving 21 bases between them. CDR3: CSVPLLRDGVSYEQYF. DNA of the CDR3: TGCAGCGTCCCCCTTCTCCGGGACGGAGTCTCCTACGAGCAGTACTTC.

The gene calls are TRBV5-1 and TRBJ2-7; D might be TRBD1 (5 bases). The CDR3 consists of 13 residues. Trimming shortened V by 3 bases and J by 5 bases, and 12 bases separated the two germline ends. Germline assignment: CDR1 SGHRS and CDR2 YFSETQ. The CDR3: CASSSSLQDEQYF. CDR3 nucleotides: TGCGCCAGCAGCTCAAGCTTACAGGACGAGCAGTACTTC. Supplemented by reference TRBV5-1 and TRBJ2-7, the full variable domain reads KAGVTQTPRYLIKTRGQQVTLSCSPISGHRSVSWYQQTPGQGLQFLFEYFSETQRNKGNFPGRFSGRQFSNSRSEMNVSTLELGDSALYLCASSSSLQDEQYFGPGTRLTVT.

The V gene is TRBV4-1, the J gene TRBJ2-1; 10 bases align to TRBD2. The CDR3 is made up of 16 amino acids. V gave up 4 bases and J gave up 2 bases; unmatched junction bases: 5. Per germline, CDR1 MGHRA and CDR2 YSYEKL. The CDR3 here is CASSPLAGDPYNEQFF. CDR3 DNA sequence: TGCGCCAGCAGCCCTCTAGCGGGAGACCCCTACAATGAGCAGTTCTTC.

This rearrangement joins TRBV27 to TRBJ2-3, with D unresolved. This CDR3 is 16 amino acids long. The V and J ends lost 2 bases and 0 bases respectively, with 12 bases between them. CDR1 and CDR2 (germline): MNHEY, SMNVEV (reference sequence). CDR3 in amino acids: CASSLLGGSSTDTQYF. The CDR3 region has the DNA TGTGCCAGCAGTTTACTTGGCGGATCTAGCACAGATACGCAGTATTTT.

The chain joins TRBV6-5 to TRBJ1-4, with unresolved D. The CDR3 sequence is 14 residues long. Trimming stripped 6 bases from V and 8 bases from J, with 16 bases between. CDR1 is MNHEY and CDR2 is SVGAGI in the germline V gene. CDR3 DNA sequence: TGTGCCAGCAGCTTAAAAGCAGGTCGAGAAAAACTGTTTTTT. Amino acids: CASSLKAGREKLFF.

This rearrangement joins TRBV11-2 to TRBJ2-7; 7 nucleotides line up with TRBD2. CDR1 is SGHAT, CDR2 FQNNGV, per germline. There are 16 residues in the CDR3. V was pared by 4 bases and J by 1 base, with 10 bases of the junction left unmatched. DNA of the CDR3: TGTGCCAGCAGCTCCCTCGGGGCGGGAGAGTCCTACGAGCAGTACTTC. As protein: CASSSLGAGESYEQYF.